Below, 13 T cell receptor beta chains from the same sample are listed, as sequenced in a study of OX40 agonist ivuxolimab in advanced cancers. The data were produced by immunoSEQ multiplex PCR, yet TCRdb's version contains in-frame clones alone and is incomplete. The repertoire consists of tens of thousands of clones, with roughly 87% occurring once and the leading ten covering around 3.5%. Sequences were derived from CD4+ or CD8+ T cells sorted from blood, sampled in a trial of the OX40 agonist ivuxolimab. The receptor set was obtained from an adult with an advanced solid tumor such as melanoma, head and neck, liver or kidney cancer.

This clone was seen more than once but under ten times. V is TRBV2 and J is TRBJ1-1; D is ambiguous. Trimming removed 6 bases at V and 5 bases at J, with 13 bases between. Germline CDR1 SNHLY, CDR2 FYNNEI. The CDR3 covers 13 residues. CDR3 nucleotides: TGTGCCAGCAGGGGCCGGGAGGAGACTGAAGCTTTCTTT. Translated: CASRGREETEAFF.

The chain combines TRBV29-1 with TRBJ1-2, with D unclear. CDR1 and CDR2 from the germline V gene are SQVTM and ANQGSEA. The CDR3 consists of 11 residues. Trimming shortened V by 4 bases and J by 7 bases, and 10 bases separated the two germline ends. CDR3 sequence (DNA): TGCAGCGTTGGGGATGAGCGTGGCTACACCTTC. Residues: CSVGDERGYTF. Supplemented by reference TRBV29-1 and TRBJ1-2, the full variable domain reads SAVISQKPSRDICQRGTSLTIQCQVDSQVTMMFWYRQQPGQSLTLIATANQGSEATYESGFVIDKFPISRPNLTFSTLTVSNMSPEDSSIYLCSVGDERGYTFGSGTRLTVV.

The chain is built from TRBV19 and TRBJ2-7, with 11 bases aligning to TRBD2. Per the germline V gene, CDR1 is LNHDA and CDR2 is SQIVND (reference sequence). Germline trimming cut 7 bases from V and 9 bases from J; bases unmatched to any gene: 11. The CDR3 spans 14 residues. CDR3 sequence: CASTGTSGGSAQYF. CDR3 coding DNA: TGTGCCAGTACAGGGACTAGCGGCGGGAGTGCGCAGTACTTC.

V is TRBV18 and J is TRBJ2-2; TRBD1 matches 7 bases. The germline gives CDR1 KGHSH, CDR2 LQKENI. V trimming: 3 bases; J trimming: 5 bases; junction bases outside the gene matches: 9. The CDR3 runs 16 residues. The CDR3 reads CASSPRDSTRTGELFF. The CDR3 bases are TGTGCCAGCTCACCCCGGGACAGCACTCGGACCGGGGAGCTGTTTTTT.

The chain couples TRBV18 to TRBJ2-2; no reliable D call. The V end lost 2 bases, the J end lost 2 bases, and 6 bases lay between the germline ends. The CDR3 consists of 14 residues. The germline CDR1 and CDR2 sequences are KGHSH and LQKENI. The CDR3: CASSPNFNTGELFF. The DNA of the CDR3 is TGTGCCAGCTCACCAAATTTTAACACCGGGGAGCTGTTTTTT.

This clone has only a few counts. The J gene is TRBJ2-2, the V gene TRBV30; weak D call: TRBD1 (6 bases). This CDR3 contains 12 residues. The V end lost 5 bases, the J end lost 7 bases, and 11 bases lay between the germline ends. CDR1 and CDR2 (germline): GTSNPN, SVGIG (reference sequence). The chain's CDR3 is CAWATGHGELFF. The CDR3 DNA follows: TGTGCCTGGGCCACAGGGCACGGGGAGCTGTTTTTT.

The chain has TRBV6-1 and TRBJ1-5; possibly TRBD1 for D (6 bases). CDR3 length: 15 residues. The V and J ends lost 7 bases and 7 bases respectively, with 20 bases between them. Germline CDR1 and CDR2: MNHNS and SASEGT. CDR3 sequence (DNA): TGTGCCAGCATTCCCCTATTGGAGGGGGGACAGCCCCAGCATTTT. Amino acids: CASIPLLEGGQPQHF.

This clone was recorded a few times. The rearrangement joins TRBV6-5 to TRBJ1-1; TRBD1 matches 10 bases. V was pared by 6 bases and J by 6 bases, with 7 bases of the junction left unmatched. This CDR3 is built from 14 residues. The germline V gene has CDR1 MNHEY and CDR2 SVGAGI. The CDR3 DNA sequence: TGTGCCAGCAGCCCGGGACAGGGGTATTCTGAAGCTTTCTTT. It yields the protein CASSPGQGYSEAFF.

The chain recombines TRBV7-2 with TRBJ2-5; D unresolved. CDR1 and CDR2 (germline): SGHTA, FQGNSA. The length of the CDR3 is 16 residues. Trimming stripped 5 bases from V and 4 bases from J, with 20 bases between. The CDR3 here is CASSPQFRAKLETQYF. Written as DNA, the CDR3 is TGTGCCAGCAGCCCCCAATTTCGGGCGAAACTAGAGACCCAGTACTTC.

The J gene is TRBJ2-5, the V gene TRBV30; D unresolved. The CDR3 extends over 11 amino acids. The germline V gene encodes CDR1 GTSNPN and CDR2 SVGIG (reference sequence). V was pared by 3 bases and J by 6 bases, with 8 bases between. CDR3 loop: CAWSQRKTQYF. The CDR3, as DNA: TGTGCCTGGAGCCAGAGAAAGACCCAGTACTTC.

The chain is built from TRBV28 and TRBJ1-6, with TRBD1 matching 10 bases. The CDR3 runs 16 residues. The germline V gene encodes CDR1 MDHEN and CDR2 SYDVKM. J was trimmed by 10 bases and V by 5 bases; bases with no gene match: 11. The CDR3 loop is CASSLGTGVLGSPLHF. For the CDR3, the DNA is TGTGCCAGCAGTCTAGGGACAGGGGTTTTAGGATCACCCCTCCACTTT.

The chain joins TRBV7-8 to TRBJ2-1; 7 positions match TRBD2. The V segment lost 5 bases and the J segment 9 bases; nucleotides outside the gene matches: 10. Germline loops: CDR1 SGHVS, CDR2 FQNEAQ. The CDR3 loop spans 14 amino acids. CDR3 amino acids: CASSPLAVYSEQFF. The CDR3 coding sequence is TGTGCCAGCAGCCCCCTAGCGGTTTATTCTGAGCAGTTCTTC.

V gene TRBV27 combines with J gene TRBJ2-3, with 8 bases lining up with TRBD2. Trimming at V came to 2 bases and at J to 2 bases, leaving 6 bases not matched to a gene. Per the germline V gene, CDR1 is MNHEY and CDR2 is SMNVEV (reference sequence). The CDR3 length is 16 residues. CDR3 loop: CASSLMGGGNTDTQYF. The CDR3 nucleotides are TGTGCCAGCAGTTTAATGGGCGGGGGGAACACAGATACGCAGTATTTT.